This T cell receptor beta chain originates from a study of T cells in Graves' hyperthyroidism and ophthalmopathy (dated by TCRdb to the late 2010s). The study in broad terms: Peripheral blood samples were taken at the time of initial diagnosis, prior to any treatment. To identify distinguishing TCR V-J signatures, a discovery cohort of around 100 patients was used, comprising some 45 with Graves' ophthalmopathy and under 60 with stable Graves' hyperthyroidism. An independent validation cohort of some 18 hyperthyroidism patients and 17 patients who later progressed to ophthalmopathy tested prospective prediction of ophthalmopathy. The 80 to 100 discovery patients were randomly divided into training and test sets at a 7:3 ratio. In addition, the study compared T-cell repertoires in thyroid tissue and in blood from roughly six Graves' hyperthyroidism patients. After blood sampling, hyperthyroidism patients were treated with methimazole at a starting dose of 30 mg daily, and ophthalmopathy patients were treated with high-dose intravenous methylprednisolone. TCR Vbeta CDR3 sequencing of fewer than 150 peripheral blood samples (43 ophthalmopathy, 75 hyperthyroidism and around 17 progressor patients) is reported in the paper. General findings and caveats noted by the study authors: Most expanded thyroid clonotypes (frequency above 0.001) were also found in blood, which suggests that blood repertoires may mirror thyroid immune responses. A 13 V-J signature model separated ophthalmopathy from stable hyperthyroidism, with around 88% sensitivity and 81% to 82% specificity in cross-validation and 80%/75% in testing. During validation, the model predicted progression to ophthalmopathy a median of about 5.9 months ahead of onset, with almost 71% sensitivity and almost 75% specificity. Sample size was not statistically predetermined, and investigators were not blinded to group allocation.

This clonotype was counted many times. The antigen it binds to is not known. Base qualities were left out, and no much larger clone turns up one base away. Amplification of TCR beta CDR3 regions was carried out from RNA transcripts. For the first round of RT-PCR on the TCR CDR3, the HTBI primer set was used together with the Qiagen OneStep RT-PCR kit. A second multiplex PCR round built the libraries, followed by size selection and purification. Libraries were sequenced paired-end with 100 bp reads on an Illumina HiSeq2000. Under the source paper's analysis protocol: SOAPnuke was used to process the raw data, removing reads that contained adapters or uncalled bases, had a mean Phred below 15, or lacked an exact match to the constant primer or identifier. High-quality paired reads were merged using COPE v1.2.5, and each unique nucleotide sequence was defined as a clonotype. Clonotypes were aligned to IMGT TRBV, TRBD and TRBJ reference segments using MiTCR v1.1. The analysis was restricted to V-J combinations with a frequency above 0.0001, which together covered just over 98% of the repertoires. The TCS score was defined as F50 (clonal expansion) divided by E x V (chaos), with BLOSUM62-based TCRdist calculated between CDR3 peptides within each V-J. Welch's t-statistics and random forest reduced fewer than 550 V-J features to around 14, which were used in a naive Bayes classifier (R e1071). Using fastp at Q25 and MiXCR, TCRdb reprocessed the public reads and kept productive beta chains. Merged by CDR3 protein, the rows form single entries marked with the most common genes and DNA. The V and J calls follow TCRdb's processing rather than the paper's. Within this sample are approximately 720,000 distinct CDR3 sequences, with roughly 20% of them counted one time only. The ten largest make up roughly a sixth of the sample.

Hyperthyroidism patients were newly diagnosed, with disease duration under 2 months, and aged 18 to 65 years. Exclusion was applied to patients with uncontrolled infections, other autoimmune diseases, pregnancy or lactation. Diagnoses were established on the basis of clinical symptoms, serum thyroxine and TRAb, thyroid ultrasound, and orbital computed tomography. Blood from progressor patients was drawn when they were first diagnosed with hyperthyroidism, before any ophthalmopathy symptoms appeared. PBMCs were isolated from 7.5 to 10 ml of fresh peripheral blood by Ficoll-Paque density gradient centrifugation. Progressor patients were initially diagnosed with Graves' hyperthyroidism and developed ophthalmopathy during follow-up. Total RNA was extracted with Trizol reagent, and quality was checked on an Agilent 2100 Bioanalyzer. V loses 5 bases of germline sequence and J loses 8 bases, and the interval between the two ends is 18 bases. Measured from the cysteine to the phenylalanine, the CDR3 is 15 residues long. Only the CDR3 DNA is retained, 45 bases long and in frame from the first base. In the germline V gene, CDR1 corresponds to SGHVS and CDR2 to FQNEAQ.

This TCR came from a woman in her fifties or sixties with Graves' hyperthyroidism that later progressed to Graves' ophthalmopathy. Sample: blood. The chain joins TRBV7-8 to TRBJ1-4, and TRBD1 may be the D gene, going by 6 matching bases. The CDR3 sequence is CASSRSQGDGEKLFF. The nucleotide sequence reads as follows: TGTGCCAGCAGCCGGTCACAGGGAGATGGAGAAAAACTGTTTTTT.